These 16 T cell receptor beta chains were sequenced from one sample in a study of OX40 agonist ivuxolimab in advanced cancers. Repertoires were generated with immunoSEQ multiplex PCR, while TCRdb's copy carries only in-frame clones and drops some. The table shows roughly 50,000 clones, with just over 85% occurring only once. This material consisted of CD4+ or CD8+ T cells sorted from blood, taken in a trial of the OX40 agonist ivuxolimab. Receptors were obtained from an adult with an advanced solid tumor such as melanoma, head and neck, liver or kidney cancer.

The V call is TRBV20-1, the J call TRBJ2-1; D call uncertain. Deletions cut 6 bases from V and 12 bases from J, with 15 bases between. The germline V gene encodes CDR1 DFQATT and CDR2 SNEGSKA (reference sequence). The CDR3 covers 11 residues. In DNA, the CDR3 is TGCAGTGCAGGCCCAGAGGTTGGGCAGTTCTTC. Protein sequence: CSAGPEVGQFF.

The chain combines TRBV9 with TRBJ1-2; the match to TRBD1 covers 9 bases. Looked up from germline, CDR1 is SGDLS and CDR2 is YYNGEE. The CDR3 consists of 13 residues. Trimming cost V 4 bases and J 7 bases; bases outside gene matches: 5. CDR3 sequence reads: CASSLDRGLGYTF. CDR3 nucleotide sequence: TGTGCCAGCAGCCTGGACAGGGGACTTGGCTACACCTTC.

The J gene is TRBJ1-1, the V gene TRBV5-6; D unclear. V gave up 6 bases and J gave up 0 bases, with 12 bases separating them. This CDR3 comprises 14 residues. Per germline, CDR1 SGHDT and CDR2 YYEEEE. CDR3 amino acids: CASTLRILNTEAFF. CDR3 coding DNA: TGTGCCAGCACCCTAAGGATCTTGAACACTGAAGCTTTCTTT.

The chain couples TRBV2 to TRBJ2-7, with 7 nucleotides matching TRBD1. J was trimmed by 0 bases and V by 3 bases; bases with no gene match: 5. CDR1 is SNHLY and CDR2 is FYNNEI in the germline V gene. This CDR3 contains 15 residues. In nucleotides, the CDR3 is TGTGCCAGCAGTGAGAGGGGGCAAAGCTCCTACGAGCAGTACTTC. Translation: CASSERGQSSYEQYF.

This chain uses TRBV7-9 with TRBJ1-5; 11 bases agree with TRBD1. The CDR3 consists of 16 residues. V lost 5 bases and J lost 4; bases outside the gene matches: 7. Looked up from germline, CDR1 is SEHNR and CDR2 is FQNEAQ (reference sequence). The chain's CDR3 is CASSPDGTGGNQPQHF. For the CDR3, the DNA is TGTGCCAGCAGCCCGGACGGGACAGGGGGAAATCAGCCCCAGCATTTT.

The V call is TRBV7-2, the J call TRBJ1-2; 9 bases match TRBD1. Trimming cost V 0 bases and J 2 bases; bases outside gene matches: 4. This CDR3 has 16 amino acids. The germline CDR1 and CDR2 sequences are SGHTA and FQGNSA. The CDR3, as DNA: TGTGCCAGCAGCTTAGCCACAGGGGGCGCGAACTATGGCTACACCTTC. The encoded protein is CASSLATGGANYGYTF.

The V gene is TRBV5-5, the J gene TRBJ1-1; the D gene is possibly TRBD1 (5 bases). The germline CDR1 and CDR2 sequences are SGHKS and YYEKEE (reference sequence). The CDR3 spans 15 residues. V dropped 0 bases and J dropped 3 bases, with 12 bases sitting between them. The chain's CDR3 is CASSLGPLGHTEAFF. The CDR3, as DNA: TGTGCCAGCAGCTTGGGTCCTTTGGGACACACTGAAGCTTTCTTT.

The V call is TRBV5-1, the J call TRBJ1-1; 9 bases are a match to TRBD1. The CDR3 spans 16 residues. The V and J ends lost 0 bases and 4 bases, in that order; junction bases with no gene match: 7. Germline CDR1 SGHRS, CDR2 YFSETQ. The DNA for the CDR3 is TGCGCCAGCAGCTTGGCAACCGGGACAGGGACCACTGAAGCTTTCTTT. Its translation: CASSLATGTGTTEAFF.

This rearrangement joins TRBV7-2 to TRBJ1-1, with D perhaps matching TRBD1 (5 bases). The CDR3 length is 16 residues. Between the trimmed V and J ends, which lost 4 bases and 1 base, there was a span of 16 bases. CDR1 and CDR2 (germline): SGHTA, FQGNSA. CDR3 sequence reads: CASSYGGLGRNTEAFF. DNA for the CDR3: TGTGCCAGCAGCTATGGGGGGTTAGGAAGGAACACTGAAGCTTTCTTT.

This clone was seen more than once but under ten times. This chain connects TRBV5-1 to TRBJ1-2; D is unclear. V was pared by 0 bases and J by 2 bases, with 14 bases between. CDR1 is SGHRS and CDR2 is YFSETQ in the germline V gene. The CDR3 consists of 16 residues. CDR3 coding DNA: TGCGCCAGCAGCTTGGCCTCAACAGACCGAAACTATGGCTACACCTTC. Translation: CASSLASTDRNYGYTF.

This sequence joins TRBV19 and TRBJ2-1, with D maybe TRBD1 (5 bases). V lost 3 bases and J 7 bases, leaving 13 bases between the germline ends. This CDR3 has 14 amino acids. Germline V gene data show CDR1 as LNHDA and CDR2 as SQIVND (reference sequence). The CDR3 sequence: CASSMGLSSNEQFF. The CDR3 coding sequence is TGTGCCAGTAGTATGGGGCTTAGCTCGAATGAGCAGTTCTTC.

V and J are TRBV11-2 and TRBJ1-2; 9 bases match TRBD1. The CDR3 is 17 residues long. Germline V lookup: CDR1 SGHAT, CDR2 FQNNGV. V shed 2 bases, J shed 1 base, and the junction held 8 bases outside the gene matches. The CDR3 reads CASSLRGQGRLNYGYTF. CDR3 DNA: TGTGCCAGCAGCTTAAGGGGACAGGGAAGGCTTAACTATGGCTACACCTTC.

The genes are TRBV5-1 and TRBJ1-6; D is unclear. CDR3 length: 15 amino acids. V dropped 4 bases and J dropped 9 bases, with 17 bases sitting between them. Germline assignment: CDR1 SGHRS and CDR2 YFSETQ. The CDR3 region is CASSTGRLDPSPLHF. The CDR3 nucleotides read TGCGCCAGCAGCACGGGCAGGTTGGACCCTTCACCCCTCCACTTT.

This clone was seen a handful of times. The V call is TRBV29-1, the J call TRBJ2-2; weak D call: TRBD2 (6 bases). Germline V lookup: CDR1 SQVTM, CDR2 ANQGSEA. The CDR3 spans 16 residues. V was cut by 5 bases and J by 6 bases, with 22 bases left in between. The CDR3 reads CSVSTSGRPGAGELFF. Written as DNA, the CDR3 is TGCAGCGTTAGTACCTCGGGGCGGCCGGGGGCCGGGGAGCTGTTTTTT.

Written as DNA, the CDR3 is TGTGCCAGTAGTATTGACAGGGAGTCGAATGGCTACACCTTC. Translating it yields CASSIDRESNGYTF. V gene TRBV19 combines with J gene TRBJ1-2; the match to TRBD1 covers 7 bases. After removal of 3 bases from V and 6 bases from J, the junction contained 7 bases not matched to a gene. From germline, CDR1 is LNHDA and CDR2 SQIVND (reference sequence). CDR3 length equals 14 residues.

The gene calls are TRBV6-6 and TRBJ1-2; no firm D call. Germline CDR1 MNHNY, CDR2 SVGAGI (reference sequence). The CDR3 contains 15 residues. V shed 3 bases and J shed 2 bases, with 13 bases lying between them. CDR3 amino acids: CASSYPRRQNYGYTF. The CDR3 DNA is TGTGCCAGCAGTTATCCGCGGAGGCAAAACTATGGCTACACCTTC.